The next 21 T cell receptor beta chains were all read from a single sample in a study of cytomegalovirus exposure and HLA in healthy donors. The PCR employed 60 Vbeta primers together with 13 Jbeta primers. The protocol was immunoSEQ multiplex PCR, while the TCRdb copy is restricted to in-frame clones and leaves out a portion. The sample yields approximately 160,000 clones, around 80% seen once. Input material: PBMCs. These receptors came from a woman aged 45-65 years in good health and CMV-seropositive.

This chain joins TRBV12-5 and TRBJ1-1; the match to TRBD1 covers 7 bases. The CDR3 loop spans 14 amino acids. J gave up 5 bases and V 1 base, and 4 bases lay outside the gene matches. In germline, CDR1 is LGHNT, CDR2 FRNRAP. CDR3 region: CASGLAQGGTEAFF. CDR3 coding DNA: TGTGCTAGTGGTTTGGCGCAGGGGGGAACTGAAGCTTTCTTT.

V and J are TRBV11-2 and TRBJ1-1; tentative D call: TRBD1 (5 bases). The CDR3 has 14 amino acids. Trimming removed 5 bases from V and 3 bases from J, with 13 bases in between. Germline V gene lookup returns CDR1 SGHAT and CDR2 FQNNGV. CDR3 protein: CASSRPGDHTEAFF. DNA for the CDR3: TGTGCCAGCAGCCGTCCGGGGGACCACACTGAAGCTTTCTTT.

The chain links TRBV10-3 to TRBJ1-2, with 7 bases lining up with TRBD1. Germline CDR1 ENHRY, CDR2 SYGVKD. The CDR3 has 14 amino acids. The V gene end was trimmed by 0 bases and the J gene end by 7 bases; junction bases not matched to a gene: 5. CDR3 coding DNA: TGTGCCATCAGTGAGTCGCAGGGGGTAGGTGGCTACACCTTC. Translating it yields CAISESQGVGGYTF.

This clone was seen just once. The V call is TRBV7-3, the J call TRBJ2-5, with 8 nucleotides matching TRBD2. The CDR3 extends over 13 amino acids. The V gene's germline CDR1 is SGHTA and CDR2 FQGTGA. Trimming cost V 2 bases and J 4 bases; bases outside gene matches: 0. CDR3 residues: CASSLRGGETQYF. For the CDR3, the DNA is TGTGCCAGCAGCTTACGGGGGGGAGAGACCCAGTACTTC.

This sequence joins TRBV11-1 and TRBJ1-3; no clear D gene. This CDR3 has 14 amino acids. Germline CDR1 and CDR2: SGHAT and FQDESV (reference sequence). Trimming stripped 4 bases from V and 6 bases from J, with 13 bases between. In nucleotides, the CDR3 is TGTGCCAGCAGCTCGCCAGGAGGGATAAACACCATATATTTT. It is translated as CASSSPGGINTIYF.

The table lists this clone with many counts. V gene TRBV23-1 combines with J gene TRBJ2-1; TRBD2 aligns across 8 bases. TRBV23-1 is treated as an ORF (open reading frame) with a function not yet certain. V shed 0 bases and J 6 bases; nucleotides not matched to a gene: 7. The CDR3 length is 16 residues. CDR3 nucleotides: TGCGCCAGCAGTCAATCGAGGCAGCGGGGGCTCAATGAGCAGTTCTTC. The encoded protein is CASSQSRQRGLNEQFF.

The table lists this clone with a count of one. CDR3: CATVSQETQYF. CDR3 bases: TGTGCCACGGTCTCTCAAGAGACCCAGTACTTC. The chain links TRBV2 to TRBJ2-5; D not certain. The V end was cut by 10 bases, the J end by 2 bases, with 8 bases between. The CDR3 covers 11 residues. CDR1 and CDR2 (germline): SNHLY, FYNNEI. The complete variable domain, with remaining parts taken from reference TRBV2 and TRBJ2-5, reads EPEVTQTPSHQVTQMGQEVILRCVPISNHLYFYWYRQILGQKVEFLVSFYNNEISEKSEIFDDQFSVERPDGSNFTLKIRSTKLEDSAMYFCATVSQETQYFGPGTRLLVL.

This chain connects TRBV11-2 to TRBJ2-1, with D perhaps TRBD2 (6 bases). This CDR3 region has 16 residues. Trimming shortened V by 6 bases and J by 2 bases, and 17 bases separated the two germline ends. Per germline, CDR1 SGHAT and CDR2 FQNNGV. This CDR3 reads CASRGVMAGTYNEQFF. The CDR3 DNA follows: TGTGCCAGCAGAGGGGTGATGGCGGGAACCTACAATGAGCAGTTCTTC. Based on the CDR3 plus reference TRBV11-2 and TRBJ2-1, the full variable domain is EAGVAQSPRYKIIEKRQSVAFWCNPISGHATLYWYQQILGQGPKLLIQFQNNGVVDDSQLPKDRFSAERLKGVDSTLKIQPAKLEDSAVYLCASRGVMAGTYNEQFFGPGTRLTVL.

The CDR3 is CATSRGGTNTEAFF. As DNA, the CDR3 is TGTGCCACCAGTCGCGGAGGGACGAACACTGAAGCTTTCTTT. V gene TRBV15 combines with J gene TRBJ1-1; a possible D gene is TRBD1 (5 bases). With 6 bases removed from V and 1 base from J, the gap between germline ends came to 12 bases. Germline V gives CDR1 LNHNV, CDR2 YYDKDF (reference sequence). This CDR3 is 14 amino acids long. Combining the CDR3 with reference TRBV15 and TRBJ1-1 gives the whole variable domain DAMVIQNPRYQVTQFGKPVTLSCSQTLNHNVMYWYQQKSSQAPKLLFHYYDKDFNNEADTPDNFQSRRPNTSFCFLDIRSPGLGDTAMYLCATSRGGTNTEAFFGQGTRLTVV.

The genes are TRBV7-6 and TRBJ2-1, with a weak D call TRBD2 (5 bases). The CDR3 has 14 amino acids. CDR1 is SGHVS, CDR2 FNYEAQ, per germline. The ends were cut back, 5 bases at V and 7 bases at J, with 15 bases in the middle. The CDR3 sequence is CASSRGPPKNEQFF. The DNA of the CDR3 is TGTGCCAGCAGCCGCGGGCCTCCAAAAAATGAGCAGTTCTTC. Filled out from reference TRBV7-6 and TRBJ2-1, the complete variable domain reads GAGVSQSPRYKVTKRGQDVALRCDPISGHVSLYWYRQALGQGPEFLTYFNYEAQQDKSGLPNDRFSAERPEGSISTLTIQRTEQRDSAMYRCASSRGPPKNEQFFGPGTRLTVL.

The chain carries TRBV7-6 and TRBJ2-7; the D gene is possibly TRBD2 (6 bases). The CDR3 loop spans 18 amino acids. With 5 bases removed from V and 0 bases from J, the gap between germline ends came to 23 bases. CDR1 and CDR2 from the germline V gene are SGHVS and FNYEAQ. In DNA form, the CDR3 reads TGTGCCAGCAGCCCTCAACTCCTGGCTAGCGTAAACTCCTACGAGCAGTACTTC. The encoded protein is CASSPQLLASVNSYEQYF.

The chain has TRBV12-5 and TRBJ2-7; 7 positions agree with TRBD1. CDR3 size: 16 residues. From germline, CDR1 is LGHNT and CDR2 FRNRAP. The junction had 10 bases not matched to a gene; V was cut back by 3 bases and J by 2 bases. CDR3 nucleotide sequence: TGTGCTAGTGGTTTCATGACACAGGGGTCGGCCTACGAGCAGTACTTC. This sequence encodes CASGFMTQGSAYEQYF.

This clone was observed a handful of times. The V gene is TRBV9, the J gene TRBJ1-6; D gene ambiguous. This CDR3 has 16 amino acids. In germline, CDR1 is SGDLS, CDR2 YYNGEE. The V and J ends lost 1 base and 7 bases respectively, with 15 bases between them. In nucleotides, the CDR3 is TGTGCCAGCAGCGTACGTCCTAACGTCCTCAATTCACCCCTCCACTTT. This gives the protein CASSVRPNVLNSPLHF.

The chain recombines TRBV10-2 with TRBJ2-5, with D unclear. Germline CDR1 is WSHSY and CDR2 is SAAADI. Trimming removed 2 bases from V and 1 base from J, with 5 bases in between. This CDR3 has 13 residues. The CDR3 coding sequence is TGCGCCAGCAGTGAGACTGCCCAAGAGACCCAGTACTTC. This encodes CASSETAQETQYF.

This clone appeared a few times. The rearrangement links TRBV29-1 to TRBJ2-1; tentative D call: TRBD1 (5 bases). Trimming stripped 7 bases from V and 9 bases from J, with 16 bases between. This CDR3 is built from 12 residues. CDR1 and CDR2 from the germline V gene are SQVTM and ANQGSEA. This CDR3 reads CSARSGKGEQFF. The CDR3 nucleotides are TGCAGCGCCCGTTCAGGGAAGGGTGAGCAGTTCTTC.

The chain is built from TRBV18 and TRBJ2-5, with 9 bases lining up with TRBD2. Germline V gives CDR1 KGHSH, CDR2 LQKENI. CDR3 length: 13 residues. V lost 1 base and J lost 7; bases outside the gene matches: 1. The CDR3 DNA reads TGTGCCAGCTCACCACAGGGACTAGCGACCCAGTACTTC. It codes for CASSPQGLATQYF.

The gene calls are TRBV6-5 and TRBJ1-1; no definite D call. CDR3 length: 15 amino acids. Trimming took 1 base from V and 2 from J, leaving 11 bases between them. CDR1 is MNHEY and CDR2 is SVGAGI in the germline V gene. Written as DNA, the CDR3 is TGTGCCAGCAGTTACTTCGGTCGTCGAAACACTGAAGCTTTCTTT. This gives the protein CASSYFGRRNTEAFF.

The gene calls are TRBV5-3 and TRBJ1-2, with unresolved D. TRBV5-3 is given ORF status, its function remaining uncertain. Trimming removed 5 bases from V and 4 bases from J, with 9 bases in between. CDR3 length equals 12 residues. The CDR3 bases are TGTGCCAGAAGGAGGGATTCCTATGGCTACACCTTC. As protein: CARRRDSYGYTF.

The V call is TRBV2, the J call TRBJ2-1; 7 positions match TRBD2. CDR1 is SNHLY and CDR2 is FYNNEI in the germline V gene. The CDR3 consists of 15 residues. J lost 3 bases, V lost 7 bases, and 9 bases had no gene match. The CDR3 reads CASKQMSGIYNEQFF. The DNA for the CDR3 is TGTGCCAGCAAGCAGATGAGCGGGATCTACAATGAGCAGTTCTTC.

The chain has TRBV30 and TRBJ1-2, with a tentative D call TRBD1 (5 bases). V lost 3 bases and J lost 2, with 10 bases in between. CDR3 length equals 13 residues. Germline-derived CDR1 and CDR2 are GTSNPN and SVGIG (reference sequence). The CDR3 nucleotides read TGTGCCTGGAGGACAGAGAAGAACTATGGCTACACCTTC. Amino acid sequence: CAWRTEKNYGYTF.

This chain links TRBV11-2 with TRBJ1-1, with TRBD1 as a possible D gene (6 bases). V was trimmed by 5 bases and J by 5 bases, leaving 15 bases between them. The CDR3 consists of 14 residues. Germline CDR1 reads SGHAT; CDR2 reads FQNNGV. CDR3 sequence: CASSQGPGWTEAFF. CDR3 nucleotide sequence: TGTGCCAGCAGCCAGGGGCCGGGGTGGACTGAAGCTTTCTTT.